One TCR beta chain is described in this entry. The antigen it binds to is not known. Per-base qualities were not stored, and no clone one base away is much larger. The data were obtained in a study of cytomegalovirus exposure and HLA in healthy donors (dated by TCRdb to the late 2010s). Background for the entire study: An earlier analysis of some 600 of the donors reported 276 Gb of sequence data and 90 million to 120 million unique TCR beta sequences obtained from around 170 million T cells. Approximately 310 gigabases of sequencing data and 80 million or so unique TCR sequences were included in an early release covering over 600 HLA-typed donors. Of the 300 to 500 genotyped donors, more than 75% were placed in the genetic ancestry cluster associated with self-reported Caucasian donors. The study was designed to test whether signatures of past pathogen exposure could be identified by cataloging public T cell receptors. Using immunosequencing, the study profiled T cell repertoires from fewer than 700 subjects and related those repertoires to cytomegalovirus serostatus. Along with the roughly 700-subject first cohort, a separate validation cohort of approximately 110 different subjects was used. The study combined high-throughput TCR immunosequencing, statistical association of individual TCRs with disease status, and machine learning to predict cytomegalovirus infection status. A later analysis re-examined previously published TCR beta repertoires from about 670 donors and added high-resolution HLA genotyping to investigate patterns of TCR occurrence. Rather than using new phenotypic data, the later analysis identified candidate immune exposures from TCR beta sequences and from how often those sequences occurred across donors. In an earlier analysis of around 540 of the donors, high-throughput TCR beta sequencing was used to judge whether each TCR beta V gene segment behaved as functional or pseudogenic. Alongside the repertoire data, information on donor age, sex, ethnicity and CMV serostatus was compiled. Genome-wide SNP genotypes for about 60% of the roughly 700 donors were used in a later genetic analysis, which treated that subset as a discovery cohort. All discovery cohort repertoires had been generated using a single sequencing platform. Class I and class II HLA loci were covered by the typing at four-digit resolution. Typing coverage varied by locus: 629-630 donors for A, B, C, DRB1 and DQB1; some 520 for DQA1; more than 600 for DPA1; 400 to 480 for DPB1. About five DR-DQ haplotypes were treated as single units for association and clustering because of strong linkage in the cohort. Among some 400 genotyped donors of the cohort, an average of around 240,000 unique TCR beta nucleotide sequences was sequenced per donor, of which about 18% were non-productive. Broad study findings and their caveats: Strong co-occurrence of HLA alleles, especially DR and DQ, made assigning TCR associations to individual alleles difficult. It was suggested by the authors that the approach could potentially be generalized to other disease states and immunological phenotypes. In an earlier analysis of about 600 of the donors, most TCR beta V segments appeared in productive rearrangements about 87% or about 30% of the time, broadly matching IMGT annotations. In both the original and validation cohorts, the classifier was reported to diagnose cytomegalovirus status with high specificity and sensitivity. A further reported finding was that TCR beta sequences accurately predicted the HLA-A and HLA-B alleles for most subjects in the first cohort. In a later analysis, most CMV-associated TCR beta chains were found to appear HLA-restricted, with HLA associations seemingly driven largely by CMV exposure. A few of the identified cytomegalovirus-associated TCR beta chains were confirmed in vitro to be specific for cytomegalovirus antigens. In a later analysis, several top co-occurrence clusters were reported to appear linked to parvovirus B19, influenza, CMV and Epstein-Barr virus. A later genetic analysis associated a missense DCLRE1C variant with V-gene and J-gene trimming of TCR beta chains, and an independent cohort replicated the association. In a later analysis, HLA-associated TCR beta chains were found to be more clonally expanded and to have lower generation probabilities than equally common non-associated chains. The only immune exposure information available for the cohort was CMV serostatus. According to a later analysis, TCR association rates differed among HLA loci, with DRB1 alleles showing the most associated TCRs and HLA-C alleles showing the fewest. The 87-base-pair reads could not distinguish some IMGT-functional V segments, including TRBV6-2 and TRBV6-3, so those segments were excluded. Because counts were too low, roughly 16 rarely observed V segments, including chromosome 9 orphons, were excluded from the earlier analysis of under 650 of the donors. A total of 150 to 200 TCR beta chains were listed by the study as associated with cytomegalovirus. A cluster of highly shared sequence variants was judged likely to be a technical artifact of the sequencing pipeline. In a later genetic analysis, fewer N-insertions in productive TCRs were reported among donors in an Asian-associated ancestry cluster than the approximately 630-donor mean. Across donors, most TCR sequences were observed very rarely, whereas some public TCRs were present in many individuals. Roughly uniform sequencing depth across donors was assumed in presence/absence analyses, although this assumption may not hold. The cohort was sequenced for TCR beta chains only, and without alpha or paired-chain data the features that could be detected were limited. A later analysis associated about 16,000 TCR beta sequences with specific HLA alleles at a false discovery rate of 0.05. Linkage disequilibrium might explain the correlated functional status among segregating V segments, but an unknown experimental factor could not be ruled out. Because HLA typing was missing for some donors at each locus, association tests included only the typed subset.

Libraries were constructed by the immunoSEQ multiplex PCR assay. The multiplex PCR relied on a mix of 60 forward primers for TCR Vbeta segments and 13 reverse primers for TCR Jbeta segments. The CDR3 region of rearranged TCR beta genes was amplified from genomic DNA by a multiplex PCR assay. The Illumina HiSeq System was used to sequence the amplified TCR beta libraries as 87-base-pair reads. For the original study's pipeline: In a later analysis, some 80 million unique TCR beta chains were counted across the 650 to 700 repertoires, and approximately 11 million of these chains were shared by at least two donors. To remove PCR and sequencing errors, raw reads were error-corrected and collapsed into unique sequences using a nearest-neighbor algorithm that merged closely related sequences. To assign V, D and J gene segments, CDR3 sequences were aligned to IMGT reference sequences. For a sequence to be retained, a match of at least six nucleotides to both a V gene segment and a J gene segment was required. Rearrangements were classified as productive when the CDR3 lacked stop codons and remained in frame with V and J, and all other rearrangements were classified as non-productive. Following IMGT convention, CDR3 was defined as the stretch from the second conserved V-encoded cysteine up to the conserved J-encoded phenylalanine. In an earlier analysis of 500 to 650 of the donors, sequences lacking an unambiguous match to a single V gene segment were excluded. An earlier analysis of 500 to 700 of the donors classified V segments as functional when productive rearrangements were above 56.7% and as segregating when the standard deviation between donors was above 5%. A statistical classification framework was built to diagnose cytomegalovirus status from the catalog of TCR beta chain sequences. In a later analysis, TCR nucleotide sequences were compared against IMGT/GENE-DB human TR gene sequences so that V and J genes could be assigned. The TCRdist pipeline was used in a later analysis to assign CDR3 sequences and most-parsimonious VDJ recombination scenarios. In a later analysis, every TCR beta chain was defined by the combination of its CDR3 amino acid sequence and its V-gene family, and reads without a unique V-gene family were dropped. A later analysis removed nearly 600 highly shared, low-generation-probability nucleotide sequences to deal with suspected cross-contamination and a sequencing artifact. A later analysis calculated a clonal expansion index for each public chain from normalized within-repertoire ranks of inferred template counts. Generation probabilities in a later analysis came from a VDJ recombination model fitted to out-of-frame rearrangements, and those results were checked against IGoR. A later analysis scored TCR-TCR, TCR-HLA and TCR-CMV co-occurrence with hypergeometric tests, applying a repertoire-size bias correction to TCR pairs. A later analysis estimated false discovery rates by permuting HLA or CMV assignments 20 times. In a later analysis, co-occurring TCRs were grouped using DBSCAN, with TCRdist sequence similarity added in when clustering inside HLA-allele-positive subsets. For co-occurrence clustering, repertoires with fewer than 30,000 or more than 120,000 public chains were excluded, along with five repertoires with anomalous nucleotide sharing. As stored in TCRdb, this immuneACCESS dataset retains in-frame rearrangements with V and J assigned. A fraction of the clones does not appear; measured against another copy, unresolved V genes explain less than half of the discrepancy, and the remainder lacks a known reason. That table supplies the V and J calls and clone size; D and trimming were determined from the DNA. For this sample there are approximately 110,000 clones; around 80% appear just once. Together, the top ten hold about 13% of the sample.

In total, approximately 690 healthy bone marrow donors made up the cohort. Cohort members were all nominally healthy when sampled, although unrecorded immune exposures were likely present. The donor was CMV seropositive and was included in the group of 270 or so seropositive cohort members. A peripheral blood sample was provided by each donor, and peripheral blood mononuclear cells were used for TCR beta sequencing. Genomic DNA was extracted from the blood cell samples with the Qiagen DNeasy Blood Extraction Kit. Germline trimming amounts to 3 bases on V and 5 bases on J, with 5 as the count of junction bases outside the gene matches. Its CDR3 holds 15 amino acids, cysteine through phenylalanine. Solely the CDR3 DNA is kept, with 45 bases framed from the first base. CDR1 and CDR2, looked up from the germline V gene, are SGHTA and FQGNSA.

The chain links TRBV7-2 with TRBJ2-3, and 10 junction bases match TRBD2. The TCR sequence derives from a woman in her sixties or seventies in good health and CMV-seropositive. Input material: PBMCs. The DNA sequence is given as TGTGCCAGCAGCTTCCTAGCGGGAGCCGTAGATACGCAGTATTTT. This sequence encodes CASSFLAGAVDTQYF.